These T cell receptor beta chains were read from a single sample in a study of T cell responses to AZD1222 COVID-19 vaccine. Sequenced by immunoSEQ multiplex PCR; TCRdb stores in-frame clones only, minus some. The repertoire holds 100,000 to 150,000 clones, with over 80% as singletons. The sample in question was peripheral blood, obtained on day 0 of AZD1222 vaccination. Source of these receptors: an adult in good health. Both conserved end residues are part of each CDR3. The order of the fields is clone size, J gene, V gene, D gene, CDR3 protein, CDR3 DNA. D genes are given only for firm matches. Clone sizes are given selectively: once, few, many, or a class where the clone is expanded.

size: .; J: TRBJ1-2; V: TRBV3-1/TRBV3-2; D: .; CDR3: CASSNRAYLNYGYTF; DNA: TGTGCCAGCAGTAACAGGGCGTACCTTAACTATGGCTACACCTTC
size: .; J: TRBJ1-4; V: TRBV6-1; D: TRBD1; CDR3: CASSETMTGGYEKLFF; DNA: TGTGCCAGCAGTGAAACGATGACAGGGGGCTATGAAAAACTGTTTTTT
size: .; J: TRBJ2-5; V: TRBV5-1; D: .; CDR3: CASSLGQGRETQYF; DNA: TGCGCCAGCAGCTTGGGGCAGGGCCGGGAGACCCAGTACTTC
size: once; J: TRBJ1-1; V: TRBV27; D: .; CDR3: CASSLYQMTEAFF; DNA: TGTGCCAGCAGTTTGTATCAGATGACTGAAGCTTTCTTT
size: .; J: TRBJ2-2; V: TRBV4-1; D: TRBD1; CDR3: CASSQVVGTGDKELFF; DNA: TGCGCCAGCAGCCAAGTAGTGGGGACAGGAGATAAGGAGCTGTTTTTT
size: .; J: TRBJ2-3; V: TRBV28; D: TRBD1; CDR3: CASSESGTGSTDTQYF; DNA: TGTGCCAGCAGCGAATCCGGGACAGGGAGTACAGATACGCAGTATTTT
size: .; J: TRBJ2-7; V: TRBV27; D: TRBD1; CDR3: CASSSRQGGTYEQYF; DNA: TGTGCCAGCAGTAGCCGACAGGGGGGGACCTACGAGCAGTACTTC
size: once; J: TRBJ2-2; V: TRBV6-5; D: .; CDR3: CASRPYTGELFF; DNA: TGTGCCAGCAGACCCTACACCGGGGAGCTGTTTTTT
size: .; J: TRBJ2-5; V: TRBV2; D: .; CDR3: CASASAGKETQYF; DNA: TGTGCCAGCGCTTCCGCGGGAAAAGAGACCCAGTACTTC
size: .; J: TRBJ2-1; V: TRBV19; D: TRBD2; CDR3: CASMRAGGDNEQFF; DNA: TGTGCCAGTATGCGAGCGGGAGGAGACAATGAGCAGTTCTTC
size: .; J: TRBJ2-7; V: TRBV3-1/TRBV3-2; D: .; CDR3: CASSQVVGRGSELYEQYF; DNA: TGTGCCAGCAGCCAAGTTGTGGGGCGAGGTTCGGAGCTTTACGAGCAGTACTTC
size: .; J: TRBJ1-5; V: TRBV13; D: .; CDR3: CASSLEGRVRQPQHF; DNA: TGTGCTAGCAGCTTAGAAGGGAGGGTAAGACAGCCCCAGCATTTT
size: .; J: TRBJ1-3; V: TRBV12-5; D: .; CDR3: CASGFSPGNTIYF; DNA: TGTGCTAGTGGTTTCAGTCCTGGAAACACCATATATTTT
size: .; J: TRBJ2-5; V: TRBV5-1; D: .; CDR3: CASSLFFQGRETQYF; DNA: TGCGCCAGCAGCTTGTTCTTCCAGGGTCGAGAGACCCAGTACTTC
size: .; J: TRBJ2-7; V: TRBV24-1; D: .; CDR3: CATSDPRQGLGEQYF; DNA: TGTGCCACCAGTGACCCCCGACAAGGCCTGGGAGAGCAGTACTTC
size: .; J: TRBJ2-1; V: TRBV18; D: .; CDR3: CASSPAAAVGGYNEQFF; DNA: TGTGCCAGCTCACCTGCCGCTGCGGTGGGGGGTTACAATGAGCAGTTCTTC
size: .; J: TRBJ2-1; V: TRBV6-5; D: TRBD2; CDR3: CASSWGLAGASEQFF; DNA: TGTGCCAGCAGTTGGGGACTAGCGGGAGCAAGTGAGCAGTTCTTC
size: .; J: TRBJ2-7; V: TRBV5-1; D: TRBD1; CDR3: CASSTAGTGYYEQYF; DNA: TGCGCCAGCAGTACCGCCGGGACAGGATACTACGAGCAGTACTTC